The 18 T cell receptor beta chains reported below all come from one sample, sequenced in a study of CXCR3-negative and CXCR3-positive naive CD8 T cells. It was by 5' RACE with UMI labels that the TRB cDNA libraries were prepared. TCRdb re-called the 5' RACE reads; one entry per CDR3 protein, DNA not given. This table lists under 85,000 distinct CDR3 sequences. Their recognized antigens are unknown. Findings and caveats of the study: Against CXCR3-negative naive cells, CXCR3-positive naive cells showed more hydrophobic TRB CDR3s.

Sequences were obtained from naive CXCR3+ CD8+ T cells from blood. This sample's subset: CD45RO-CCR7+CD27+CD95- naive CD8+ T cells expressing CXCR3 (TNR3+). The receptor set was obtained from a human donor in good health. Some clones in this sample may be carry-over from other donors' samples.

The chain employs TRBV7-9 and TRBJ2-5. Germline lookup yields CDR1 SEHNR and CDR2 FQNEAQ (reference sequence). CDR3 length: 13 amino acids. CDR3: CASSFILEETQYF.

The V and J genes are TRBV9 and TRBJ2-1; TCRdb outputs TRBD2, but without DNA this stays unchecked. CDR3 length: 16 amino acids. Germline CDR1 is SGDLS and CDR2 is YYNGEE. CDR3 residues: CASSAAGTSKHNEQFF.

J is TRBJ2-2 and V is TRBV7-8; with no DNA, the TCRdb D assignment of TRBD2 cannot be verified. Germline assignment: CDR1 SGHVS and CDR2 FQNEAQ. The CDR3 contains 16 residues. CDR3 amino acids: CASSSYLAGLTGELFF.

This chain connects TRBV2 to TRBJ2-2. The germline V gene has CDR1 SNHLY and CDR2 FYNNEI. The CDR3 is made up of 11 amino acids. The CDR3 loop is CASSVGGELFF.

The chain uses TRBV5-4 and TRBJ2-3; the TCRdb D gene call, TRBD1, has no DNA to confirm it. This CDR3 has 15 amino acids. Germline CDR1 and CDR2: SGHNT and YYREEE (reference sequence). This CDR3 is CASSSPGLAADTQYF.

This chain joins TRBV5-1 and TRBJ2-7; TCRdb selects TRBD2, and the lack of DNA leaves this call unchecked. The germline gives CDR1 SGHRS, CDR2 YFSETQ. The CDR3 is 14 residues long. CDR3 region: CASSLAVHSYEQYF.

The chain recombines TRBV29-1 with TRBJ2-7; TCRdb's D call, TRBD1, is unchecked because there is no DNA. The CDR3 spans 15 residues. The germline V gene has CDR1 SQVTM and CDR2 ANQGSEA. CDR3 sequence: CSVEASRGHPYEQYF.

The genes are TRBV27 and TRBJ1-5; there is no DNA to check the TCRdb D call of TRBD1. The CDR3 sequence is 15 residues long. Germline V CDR1 and CDR2: MNHEY, SMNVEV (reference sequence). CDR3 sequence reads: CASSSPGQSNQPQHF.

The chain is built from TRBV6-5 and TRBJ2-3. Germline-derived CDR1 and CDR2 are MNHEY and SVGAGI. The CDR3 has 13 residues. CDR3: CASSVPSTDTQYF.

The chain joins TRBV20-1 to TRBJ1-5. Germline V gene lookup returns CDR1 DFQATT and CDR2 SNEGSKA (reference sequence). The CDR3 covers 12 residues. CDR3 loop: CSILRVSQPQHF.

The chain joins TRBV4-1 to TRBJ2-5; TCRdb lists TRBD1, though no DNA is available to test this call. This CDR3 spans 14 amino acids. Per the germline V gene, CDR1 is MGHRA and CDR2 is YSYEKL. The CDR3 is CASSQDRQEETQYF.

The chain combines TRBV6-4 with TRBJ2-7; TCRdb lists TRBD2, though no DNA is available to test this call. The CDR3 loop spans 15 amino acids. The V gene's germline CDR1 is MRHNA and CDR2 SNTAGT. The CDR3 sequence: CASSETSGGAYEQYF.

The J gene is TRBJ2-3, the V gene TRBV6-6; TCRdb picks TRBD2, but there is no DNA to check that call. In germline, CDR1 is MNHNY, CDR2 SVGAGI (reference sequence). This CDR3 is built from 18 residues. This CDR3 reads CASTISPNSGDSTDTQYF.

This sequence joins TRBV12-3 or TRBV12-4 and TRBJ2-1; without DNA, the TCRdb call of TRBD1 cannot be checked. The CDR3 covers 12 residues. CDR3 sequence: CASSPGILGQFF.

The chain carries TRBV7-8 and TRBJ1-2. Germline lookup yields CDR1 SGHVS and CDR2 FQNEAQ. This CDR3 spans 13 amino acids. The CDR3 sequence is CASSWRDSYGYTF.

This sequence joins TRBV24-1 and TRBJ2-1; checking the TCRdb D call of TRBD2 is not possible without DNA. This CDR3 spans 16 amino acids. Germline CDR1 KGHDR, CDR2 SFDVKD. The CDR3 sequence: CATSDLGLAGVNEQFF.

The rearrangement uses TRBV11-2 and TRBJ1-1; the TCRdb D gene call, TRBD1, has no DNA to confirm it. CDR1 SGHAT and CDR2 FQNNGV come from the germline V gene. There are 14 residues in the CDR3. CDR3 protein: CASSPQGIGTEAFF.

The J gene is TRBJ2-5, the V gene TRBV4-2; TCRdb's D call, TRBD2, is unchecked because there is no DNA. The germline gives CDR1 LGHNA, CDR2 YNFKEQ. The CDR3 has 15 amino acids. The CDR3 sequence is CASSQSRDSQETQYF.